A single sample is the source of the 11 T cell receptor beta chains below, sequenced in a study of T-cell reconstitution after alpha-beta-depleted transplantation in children. The TCRbeta library was prepared with unique molecular identifiers. TCRdb reanalysed the PCR reads using MiXCR and keeps one entry per CDR3 protein. The table includes about 980,000 distinct CDR3 sequences, roughly 31% detected once. The sequences come from PBMCs, mostly from graft donor cells, collected 360 days after TCRalphabeta/CD19-depleted stem cell transplant. The receptors here all came from a boy less than two years old who had a stem cell transplant for SCID, so the T cells may come from the graft donor.

In its sample, this clonotype was seen a few times. The chain couples TRBV7-9 to TRBJ2-3; possible D gene TRBD1, 6 bases. Germline-derived CDR1 and CDR2 are SEHNR and FQNEAQ (reference sequence). This CDR3 has 16 amino acids. Between the trimmed V and J ends, which lost 5 bases and 0 bases, there was a span of 15 bases. Here the CDR3 reads CASSPRQAQSTDTQYF. Here the CDR3 DNA reads TGTGCCAGCAGCCCTCGACAGGCGCAGAGCACAGATACGCAGTATTTT.

This clonotype was recorded many times. This sequence joins TRBV28 and TRBJ2-3; TRBD1 aligns across 7 bases. Germline CDR1 reads MDHEN; CDR2 reads SYDVKM. Germline trimming cut 4 bases from V and 1 base from J; bases unmatched to any gene: 2. The CDR3 totals 14 residues. The CDR3, as DNA: TGTGCCAGCAGTTCTACAGGGGGCACAGATACGCAGTATTTT. It codes for CASSSTGGTDTQYF.

J is TRBJ1-6 and V is TRBV15; possibly TRBD1 for D (6 bases). The CDR3 has 18 amino acids. V was cut by 3 bases and J by 0 bases, with 15 bases left in between. Germline V CDR1 and CDR2: LNHNV, YYDKDF (reference sequence). The CDR3 sequence: CATSRDSLRSSYNSPLHF. In nucleotides, the CDR3 is TGTGCCACCAGCAGGGACAGTCTTAGGAGCTCCTATAATTCACCCCTCCACTTT.

Only a few counts were recorded for this clonotype. The chain couples TRBV5-1 to TRBJ2-7; D not certain. CDR3 length: 15 residues. Per the germline V gene, CDR1 is SGHRS and CDR2 is YFSETQ. Trimming stripped 2 bases from V and 3 bases from J, with 15 bases between. The DNA for the CDR3 is TGCGCCAGCAGCTTAGACCAGACAAGTTTCTACGAGCAGTACTTC. It yields the protein CASSLDQTSFYEQYF.

The sample holds a few counts of this clonotype. The V and J genes are TRBV4-2 and TRBJ1-2; TRBD1 is a possible D gene (6 bases). Trimming removed 0 bases at V and 4 bases at J, with 15 bases between. Per the germline V gene, CDR1 is LGHNA and CDR2 is YNFKEQ. The CDR3 is 16 amino acids. The DNA of the CDR3 is TGTGCCAGCAGCCAAGAACGGGACACCAAGGTCTATGGCTACACCTTC. As protein: CASSQERDTKVYGYTF.

The chain uses TRBV20-1 and TRBJ2-5, with D hard to call. V was pared by 4 bases and J by 0 bases, with 6 bases between. Germline values: CDR1 DFQATT, CDR2 SNEGSKA (reference sequence). This CDR3 has 12 amino acids. The chain's CDR3 is CSANPYQETQYF. CDR3 nucleotides: TGCAGTGCTAACCCGTACCAAGAGACCCAGTACTTC.

V is TRBV7-9 and J is TRBJ2-7; 9 nucleotides agree with TRBD1. The CDR3 loop spans 16 amino acids. V gave up 2 bases and J gave up 0 bases; unmatched junction bases: 5. Germline-derived CDR1 and CDR2 are SEHNR and FQNEAQ (reference sequence). The CDR3 coding sequence is TGTGCCAGCAGCTTAATACAGGGGGCCCTCTCCTACGAGCAGTACTTC. This gives the protein CASSLIQGALSYEQYF. Looking up the rest from reference TRBV7-9 and TRBJ2-7 gives the full variable domain: DTGVSQNPRHKITKRGQNVTFRCDPISEHNRLYWYRQTLGQGPEFLTYFQNEAQLEKSRLLSDRFSAERPKGSFSTLEIQRTEQGDSAMYLCASSLIQGALSYEQYFGPGTRLTVT.

J is TRBJ2-4 and V is TRBV4-2; the D call may be TRBD1 or TRBD2 (7 bases each). In germline, CDR1 is LGHNA, CDR2 YNFKEQ. Trimming left V 3 bases short and J 0 bases short, with 18 bases between. The CDR3 sequence is 18 residues long. DNA of the CDR3: TGTGCCAGCAGCCAGCTGATCAGGGGGGGGCTAGCCAAAAACATTCAGTACTTC. Translation: CASSQLIRGGLAKNIQYF.

V is TRBV7-9 and J is TRBJ1-1; D is unclear. Germline-derived CDR1 and CDR2 are SEHNR and FQNEAQ (reference sequence). This CDR3 contains 15 residues. Trimming cost V 1 base and J 2 bases, with 11 bases left between them. CDR3 sequence reads: CASSLGELPNTEAFF. As DNA, the CDR3 is TGTGCCAGCAGCTTAGGGGAACTCCCTAACACTGAAGCTTTCTTT.

Only a few counts were recorded for this clonotype. V usage is TRBV5-1 and J usage is TRBJ2-1, with TRBD2 identical over 10 bases. V lost 4 bases, J lost 5 bases, and 9 bases stayed unmatched. This CDR3 comprises 16 residues. CDR1 SGHRS and CDR2 YFSETQ come from the germline V gene. The CDR3 sequence is CASSLAAGGIHNEQFF. The CDR3 DNA reads TGCGCCAGCAGCCTGGCAGCGGGGGGGATCCACAATGAGCAGTTCTTC.

Many counts were recorded for this clonotype. The chain joins TRBV7-3 to TRBJ2-3, with D perhaps TRBD1 or TRBD2 (6 bases each). The CDR3 is 15 residues long. Germline V gene lookup returns CDR1 SGHTA and CDR2 FQGTGA. V was pared by 1 base and J by 2 bases, with 10 bases between. The CDR3: CASSLSGGHTDTQYF. The DNA of the CDR3 is TGTGCCAGCAGCTTAAGTGGGGGGCACACAGATACGCAGTATTTT.